This TCR beta chain was sequenced during a study of T cells in Graves' hyperthyroidism and ophthalmopathy. Ophthalmopathy patients all had a Clinical Activity Score of at least 3, a NOSPECS grade of at least 4 and disease under 3 months old. Patients showing uncontrolled infection, other autoimmune disease, pregnancy or lactation were ineligible. The study based diagnoses on clinical symptoms, serum thyroxine and TRAb, thyroid ultrasound and orbital computed tomography. Trimming removed 4 bases at V and 11 bases at J, with 14 bases between. The CDR3 covers 13 residues. CDR1 is SGHDN, CDR2 FVKESK, per germline. RNA transcripts provided the source from which TCR beta CDR3 regions were amplified. TCR CDR3 underwent first-round RT-PCR with the HTBI primer set. TCRdb ran MiXCR on the multiplex PCR reads and lists one entry per CDR3 protein. Found here are a few hundred thousand distinct CDR3 sequences, about 14% of them singletons; the top ten hold 20%.

The sequence was collected from a woman in her 30s with Graves' ophthalmopathy. Specimen: blood. This chain links TRBV14 with TRBJ1-4, with no clear D. The CDR3 nucleotides are TGTGCCAGCAGCCGGACCGGAGGGTTTAAACTGTTTTTT. It specifies CASSRTGGFKLFF.